This T cell receptor (beta chain) was recorded in a study of blood T cell repertoires in COVID-19. The wider study: Researchers got acute and convalescent COVID-19 samples from the United States, Italy and Spain. From T cells, B-cell-depleted T cells, or PBMCs came the material, which was cDNA or gDNA.

The CDR3 extends over 14 amino acids. Germline trimming cut 2 bases from V and 13 bases from J; bases unmatched to any gene: 7. Germline lookup yields CDR1 SGHKS and CDR2 YYEKEE (reference sequence). Original processing methods: Scientists estimated how many nucleated cells there were by amplifying reference gene primers. The method was immunoSEQ multiplex PCR; TCRdb's version includes in-frame clones alone and lacks a portion of them. V and J calls and clone size are as listed in that table; D and trimming were resolved from the DNA. This table has around 160,000 clones, around 82% appearing once. This TCR came from a man aged 60 to 75 with active or convalescent COVID-19. Sequencing input: peripheral blood. This chain joins TRBV5-5 and TRBJ1-6, with 9 bases aligning to TRBD1. The CDR3 here is CASSLRADRGPLHF. As DNA, the CDR3 is TGTGCCAGCAGCTTAAGGGCGGACAGGGGCCCCCTCCACTTT.